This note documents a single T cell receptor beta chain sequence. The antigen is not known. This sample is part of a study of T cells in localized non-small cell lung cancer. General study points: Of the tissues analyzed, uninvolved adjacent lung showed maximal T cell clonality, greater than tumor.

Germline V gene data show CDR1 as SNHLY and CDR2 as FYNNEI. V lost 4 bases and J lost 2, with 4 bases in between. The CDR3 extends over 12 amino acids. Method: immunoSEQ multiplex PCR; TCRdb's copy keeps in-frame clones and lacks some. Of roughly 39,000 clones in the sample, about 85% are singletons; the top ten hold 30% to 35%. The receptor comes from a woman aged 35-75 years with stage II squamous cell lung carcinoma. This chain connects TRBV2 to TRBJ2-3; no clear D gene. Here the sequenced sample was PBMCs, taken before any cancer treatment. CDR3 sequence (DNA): TGTGCCAGCAGTGTGGTCACAGATACGCAGTATTTT. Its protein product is CASSVVTDTQYF.